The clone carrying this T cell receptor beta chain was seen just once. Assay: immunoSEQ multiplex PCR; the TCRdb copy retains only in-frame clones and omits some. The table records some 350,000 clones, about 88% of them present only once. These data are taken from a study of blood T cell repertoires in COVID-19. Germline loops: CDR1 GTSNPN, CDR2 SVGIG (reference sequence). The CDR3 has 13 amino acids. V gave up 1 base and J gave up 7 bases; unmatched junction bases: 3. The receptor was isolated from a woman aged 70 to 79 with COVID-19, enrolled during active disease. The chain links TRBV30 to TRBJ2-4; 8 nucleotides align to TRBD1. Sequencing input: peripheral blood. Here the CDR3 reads CAWSGQGANIQYF. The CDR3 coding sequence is TGTGCCTGGAGTGGGCAGGGGGCGAACATTCAGTACTTC.